One sample yielded the 23 T cell receptor beta chains listed below, sequenced in a study of cytomegalovirus exposure and HLA in healthy donors. PCR primers comprised 60 Vbeta and 13 Jbeta primers. Data came from immunoSEQ multiplex PCR; TCRdb stores just in-frame clones and leaves some out. The data contain 85,000 to 130,000 clones, about 75% of them seen just once; the ten biggest clones take up 14%. Source material: PBMCs. The receptors shown here come from a male donor in good health and CMV-seropositive.

The J gene is TRBJ1-2, the V gene TRBV9, with D perhaps TRBD1 (6 bases). CDR1 is SGDLS and CDR2 is YYNGEE in the germline V gene. The CDR3 spans 14 residues. V was trimmed by 3 bases and J by 4 bases, leaving 13 bases between them. This CDR3 is CASSARVGAYGYTF. The CDR3 bases are TGTGCCAGCAGCGCCCGAGTGGGGGCCTATGGCTACACCTTC. Drawing the rest from reference TRBV9 and TRBJ1-2, the complete variable domain is DSGVTQTPKHLITATGQRVTLRCSPRSGDLSVYWYQQSLDQGLQFLIQYYNGEERAKGNILERFSAQQFPDLHSELNLSSLELGDSALYFCASSARVGAYGYTFGSGTRLTVV.

This clone was recorded a few times. V and J are TRBV2 and TRBJ1-1, with D hard to call. The CDR3 is made up of 12 amino acids. Trimming stripped 10 bases from V and 2 bases from J, with 11 bases between. Germline CDR1 is SNHLY and CDR2 is FYNNEI. CDR3 in amino acids: CATLSRNTEAFF. In DNA, the CDR3 is TGTGCCACCTTATCGCGCAACACTGAAGCTTTCTTT.

V and J are TRBV4-3 and TRBJ2-1; weak D call: TRBD1 (5 bases). Per germline, CDR1 LGHNA and CDR2 YSLEER. The CDR3 runs 13 residues. V dropped 4 bases and J dropped 8 bases, with 12 bases sitting between them. The CDR3 sequence: CASSPQQEYEQFF. CDR3 sequence (DNA): TGCGCCAGCAGCCCCCAACAGGAGTATGAGCAGTTCTTC.

As for this clone: A junction boundary mismatches the germline segment, possibly from a read error. The CDR3 here is CTSRAGQGDPYEQYF. The CDR3 DNA reads TGTACCAGCAGAGCCGGACAGGGTGACCCGTACGAGCAGTACTTC. This chain uses TRBV5-4 with TRBJ2-7; 8 bases align to TRBD1. The CDR3 contains 15 residues. CDR1 is SGHNT and CDR2 is YYREEE in the germline V gene (reference sequence).

This chain connects TRBV4-2 to TRBJ1-1, with D perhaps TRBD1 (5 bases). Germline V lookup: CDR1 LGHNA, CDR2 YNFKEQ. The CDR3 consists of 14 residues. V was trimmed by 0 bases and J by 3 bases, leaving 8 bases between them. CDR3 in amino acids: CASSQEGVDTEAFF. The CDR3 bases are TGTGCCAGCAGCCAAGAAGGGGTTGACACTGAAGCTTTCTTT.

The V call is TRBV30, the J call TRBJ1-6; no definite D call. The CDR3 spans 13 residues. Germline V gene lookup returns CDR1 GTSNPN and CDR2 SVGIG (reference sequence). Trimming pared 3 bases from V and 10 bases from J, leaving 13 bases between. The CDR3, as DNA: TGTGCCTGGAGCGACATAGTGTTGTCACCCCTCCACTTT. Amino acid sequence: CAWSDIVLSPLHF.

V usage is TRBV7-9 and J usage is TRBJ2-7; 8 positions agree with TRBD1. The V gene's germline CDR1 is SEHNR and CDR2 FQNEAQ (reference sequence). CDR3 size: 16 residues. The V segment lost 1 base and the J segment 2 bases; nucleotides outside the gene matches: 7. The CDR3 loop is CASSLVGTGRAYEQYF. Here the CDR3 DNA reads TGTGCCAGCAGCTTAGTGGGGACAGGCCGGGCCTACGAGCAGTACTTC.

The chain links TRBV6-5 to TRBJ2-1; the D gene is possibly TRBD2 (5 bases). This CDR3 region has 13 residues. V was clipped by 8 bases and J by 9 bases, with 17 bases between them. Per germline, CDR1 MNHEY and CDR2 SVGAGI. The DNA of the CDR3 is TGTGCCAGCCGACCCTGGCTAGAGGGTGAGCAGTTCTTC. Residues: CASRPWLEGEQFF.

This rearrangement joins TRBV25-1 to TRBJ2-3, with 9 bases that match TRBD1. CDR1 and CDR2 from the germline V gene are MGHDK and SYGVNS. V was clipped by 3 bases and J by 5 bases; unmatched bases: 6. The CDR3 runs 15 residues. The CDR3 protein is CASSDRDRDGDTQYF. CDR3 DNA: TGTGCCAGCAGTGACCGGGACAGGGATGGAGATACGCAGTATTTT.

At least ten counts were recorded for this clone. The gene calls are TRBV7-6 and TRBJ2-7, with D uncertain. The V gene's germline CDR1 is SGHVS and CDR2 FNYEAQ. The V and J ends lost 2 bases and 3 bases respectively, with 14 bases between them. CDR3 length: 15 amino acids. The CDR3 loop is CASSLFSQLNYEQYF. The CDR3 bases are TGTGCCAGCAGCTTATTCTCACAATTGAACTACGAGCAGTACTTC.

The V gene is TRBV29-1, the J gene TRBJ2-1, with D possibly matching TRBD2 (5 bases). The CDR3 sequence is 13 residues long. V lost 2 bases and J lost 8, with 13 bases in between. Germline V gene lookup returns CDR1 SQVTM and CDR2 ANQGSEA. In DNA form, the CDR3 reads TGCAGCGTTGAACAGGTGGTCGGGGATGAGCAGTTCTTC. Amino acid sequence: CSVEQVVGDEQFF.

This clone was observed a few times. The J gene is TRBJ2-1, the V gene TRBV11-3; 13 bases align to TRBD2. The V gene end was trimmed by 7 bases and the J gene end by 5 bases; junction bases not matched to a gene: 2. The CDR3 extends over 14 amino acids. CDR1 is SGHNT and CDR2 is YENEEA in the germline V gene. The CDR3, as DNA: TGTGCCAGCACTGGGACTAGCGGGGACAATGAGCAGTTCTTC. It yields the protein CASTGTSGDNEQFF.

This sequence joins TRBV6-5 and TRBJ2-4, with no clear D. The length of the CDR3 is 11 residues. Per germline, CDR1 MNHEY and CDR2 SVGAGI. Trimming took off 7 bases at V and 9 bases at J, with 10 bases between the two ends. The CDR3 loop reads CASTDTGIQYF. The CDR3 DNA is TGTGCCAGCACGGATACGGGCATTCAGTACTTC.

This clone was counted between two and nine times. Other DNA variants within this sample encode the same CDR3. The V and J genes are TRBV29-1 and TRBJ1-1, with 7 bases lining up with TRBD1. V shed 4 bases, J shed 0 bases, and the junction held 5 bases outside the gene matches. Germline V gene lookup returns CDR1 SQVTM and CDR2 ANQGSEA. CDR3 length equals 14 residues. The CDR3 region is CSVGRGQMNTEAFF. As DNA, the CDR3 is TGCAGCGTTGGGAGGGGACAGATGAACACTGAAGCTTTCTTT.

The genes are TRBV19 and TRBJ1-5; 11 nucleotides align to TRBD1. The CDR3 loop spans 17 amino acids. Trimming removed 4 bases from V and 7 bases from J; junction bases left unmatched: 12. Per germline, CDR1 LNHDA and CDR2 SQIVND (reference sequence). The CDR3 is CASSTFPGQGAGQPQHF. CDR3 in DNA: TGTGCCAGTAGTACCTTTCCCGGACAGGGGGCTGGCCAGCCCCAGCATTTT.

The chain combines TRBV27 with TRBJ2-7, with 9 bases identical to TRBD1. CDR1 is MNHEY, CDR2 SMNVEV, per germline (reference sequence). This CDR3 region has 14 residues. V dropped 5 bases and J dropped 6; count of bases not matched to a gene: 8. CDR3 sequence: CASSLRDRASEQYF. CDR3 sequence (DNA): TGTGCCAGCAGTCTCCGGGACAGGGCGTCCGAGCAGTACTTC.

This chain uses TRBV6-6 with TRBJ1-2; the D gene is possibly TRBD1 (5 bases). CDR3 length: 15 amino acids. Per germline, CDR1 MNHNY and CDR2 SVGAGI (reference sequence). Trimming left V 0 bases short and J 8 bases short, with 16 bases between. Here the CDR3 reads CASSYSISGPGGYTF. CDR3 sequence (DNA): TGTGCCAGCAGTTACTCGATTTCTGGGCCAGGGGGCTACACCTTC.

This chain uses TRBV27 with TRBJ2-3, with TRBD2 identical over 7 bases. The trim removed 4 bases at V and 2 bases at J, leaving 3 bases unmatched. Germline values: CDR1 MNHEY, CDR2 SMNVEV (reference sequence). This CDR3 contains 14 residues. The CDR3: CASSSGTNTDTQYF. CDR3 sequence (DNA): TGTGCCAGCAGTTCCGGGACTAACACAGATACGCAGTATTTT.

The rearrangement links TRBV10-3 to TRBJ1-1; 9 bases agree with TRBD1. The trim removed 0 bases at V and 5 bases at J, leaving 16 bases unmatched. The CDR3 has 19 residues. Germline loops: CDR1 ENHRY, CDR2 SYGVKD. The CDR3 here is CAISESPWEGQGGPTEAFF. The DNA of the CDR3 is TGTGCCATCAGTGAGTCCCCCTGGGAGGGACAGGGAGGACCTACTGAAGCTTTCTTT.

The chain is built from TRBV11-2 and TRBJ2-7; 9 positions agree with TRBD2. The CDR3 is made up of 15 amino acids. The junction had 11 bases not matched to a gene; V was cut back by 5 bases and J by 6 bases. Germline CDR1 reads SGHAT; CDR2 reads FQNNGV. The CDR3 spells CASSQHPGLASEQYF. The CDR3 DNA reads TGTGCCAGCAGCCAACATCCGGGACTAGCTTCCGAGCAGTACTTC.

The chain uses TRBV10-3 and TRBJ1-4, with D maybe TRBD1 (6 bases). Trimming took off 10 bases at V and 6 bases at J, with 12 bases between the two ends. The CDR3 has 12 residues. Germline V gene lookup returns CDR1 ENHRY and CDR2 SYGVKD. The CDR3 loop reads CATRKGDEKLFF. In nucleotides, the CDR3 is TGTGCCACCCGAAAGGGGGATGAAAAACTGTTTTTT.

CDR3 bases: TGCGCCAGCACCAAACTCGGACTAGGTGACACCGGGGAGCTGTTTTTT. Translated, it gives CASTKLGLGDTGELFF. The chain is built from TRBV5-1 and TRBJ2-2; 7 bases are a match to TRBD2. The J segment lost 3 bases and the V segment lost 6 bases, leaving 11 bases of the junction unmatched. Germline CDR1 and CDR2: SGHRS and YFSETQ. The CDR3 sequence is 16 residues long.

V gene TRBV15 combines with J gene TRBJ1-1; D not resolved. The V end was cut by 1 base, the J end by 2 bases, with 8 bases between. The CDR3 extends over 14 amino acids. CDR1 is LNHNV, CDR2 YYDKDF, per germline (reference sequence). The CDR3, as DNA: TGTGCCACCAGCAGAGGGCAGATAAACACTGAAGCTTTCTTT. Its protein is CATSRGQINTEAFF.